One sample yielded the 6 T cell receptor beta chains listed below, sequenced in a study of early stage breast cancer tumors (dated by TCRdb to the late 2010s). Library prep was done by the immunoSEQ multiplex PCR assay. Here the immuneACCESS table is served through TCRdb, limited to in-frame sequences with V and J called. Missing clones are a known gap in these copies; in checked studies unresolved V genes cover under half, and the rest lacks a known reason. This sample holds some 30,000 clones; roughly four fifths were observed only once. About a tenth of the sample goes to the ten largest clones. Source material: blood. These receptors were collected from a person between 50 and 60 years old with breast cancer.

The chain links TRBV5-8 to TRBJ2-7; TRBD2 agrees at 10 bases. This CDR3 comprises 15 residues. Germline CDR1 reads SGHTS; CDR2 reads YDEGEE. The J segment lost 0 bases and the V segment lost 4 bases, leaving 4 bases of the junction unmatched. The CDR3 DNA reads as TGTGCCAGCAGCAGGACTAGCGGTAACTCCTACGAGCAGTACTTC. Translating it yields CASSRTSGNSYEQYF.

A few counts support this clone. J is TRBJ2-5 and V is TRBV2; the D is unclear. The CDR3 consists of 11 residues. V was cut by 7 bases and J by 1 base, with 4 bases left in between. CDR1 and CDR2 from the germline V gene are SNHLY and FYNNEI. The CDR3 DNA follows: TGTGCCAGCAAGCTCCAAGAGACCCAGTACTTC. Protein: CASKLQETQYF.

The V gene is TRBV6-4, the J gene TRBJ1-2; D gene uncertain. CDR3 size: 12 residues. V gave up 4 bases and J gave up 8 bases, with 11 bases separating them. Germline loops: CDR1 MRHNA, CDR2 SNTAGT. The DNA of the CDR3 is TGTGCCAGCAGTGCATTCTTGGGAGGCTACACCTTC. Residues: CASSAFLGGYTF.

This chain connects TRBV4-2 to TRBJ2-3; D remains unclear. Per the germline V gene, CDR1 is LGHNA and CDR2 is YNFKEQ. The CDR3 contains 14 residues. Trimming left V 0 bases short and J 1 base short, with 5 bases between. CDR3 sequence: CASSQEWGTDTQYF. In DNA form, the CDR3 reads TGTGCCAGCAGCCAAGAATGGGGCACAGATACGCAGTATTTT.

This clone was observed a handful of times. The gene calls are TRBV19 and TRBJ2-2; 8 nucleotides align to TRBD1. Trimming removed 4 bases from V and 0 bases from J; junction bases left unmatched: 10. This CDR3 is built from 18 residues. Germline V gives CDR1 LNHDA, CDR2 SQIVND (reference sequence). The CDR3 spells CASSRVPGQEANTGELFF. CDR3 in DNA: TGTGCCAGTAGTAGGGTCCCGGGACAGGAGGCGAACACCGGGGAGCTGTTTTTT.

The gene calls are TRBV2 and TRBJ1-2; perhaps TRBD1 as D (6 bases). CDR1 and CDR2 (germline): SNHLY, FYNNEI. Trimming removed 1 base from V and 5 bases from J, with 11 bases in between. The CDR3 is 14 amino acids. This CDR3 reads CASSEGGRRYGYTF. In DNA, the CDR3 is TGTGCCAGCAGTGAAGGGGGGCGCAGGTATGGCTACACCTTC.